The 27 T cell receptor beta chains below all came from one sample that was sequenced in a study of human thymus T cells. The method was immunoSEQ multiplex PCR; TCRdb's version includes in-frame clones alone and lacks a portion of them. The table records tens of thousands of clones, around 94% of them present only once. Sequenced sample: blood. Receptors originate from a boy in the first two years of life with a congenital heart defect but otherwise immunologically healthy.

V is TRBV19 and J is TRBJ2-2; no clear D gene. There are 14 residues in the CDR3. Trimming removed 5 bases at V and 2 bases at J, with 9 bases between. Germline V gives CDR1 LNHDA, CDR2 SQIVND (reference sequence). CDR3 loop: CASSWTANTGELFF. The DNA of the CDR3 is TGTGCCAGTAGTTGGACGGCTAACACCGGGGAGCTGTTTTTT.

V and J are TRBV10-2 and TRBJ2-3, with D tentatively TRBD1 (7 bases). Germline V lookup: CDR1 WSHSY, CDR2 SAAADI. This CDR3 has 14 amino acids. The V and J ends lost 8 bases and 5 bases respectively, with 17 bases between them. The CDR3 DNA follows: TGCGCCAGCGGTCTCAGGGGGGCCAAAGATACGCAGTATTTT. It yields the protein CASGLRGAKDTQYF.

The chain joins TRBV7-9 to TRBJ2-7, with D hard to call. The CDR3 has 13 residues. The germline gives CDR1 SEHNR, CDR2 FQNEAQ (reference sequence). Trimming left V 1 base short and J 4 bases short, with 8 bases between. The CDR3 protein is CASSLGSGYEQYF. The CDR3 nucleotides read TGTGCCAGCAGCTTAGGTTCCGGTTACGAGCAGTACTTC.

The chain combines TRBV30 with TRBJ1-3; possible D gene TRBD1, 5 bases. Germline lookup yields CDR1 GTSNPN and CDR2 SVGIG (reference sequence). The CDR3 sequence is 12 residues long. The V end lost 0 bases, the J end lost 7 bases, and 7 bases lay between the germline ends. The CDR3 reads CAWSVGGNTIYF. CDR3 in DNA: TGTGCCTGGAGTGTTGGGGGGAACACCATATATTTT.

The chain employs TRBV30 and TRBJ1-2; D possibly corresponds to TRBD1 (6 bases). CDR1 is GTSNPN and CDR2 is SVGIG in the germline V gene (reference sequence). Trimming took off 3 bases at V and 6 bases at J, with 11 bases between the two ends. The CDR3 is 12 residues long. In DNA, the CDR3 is TGTGCCTGGAGCCGGGACACCCATGGCTACACCTTC. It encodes CAWSRDTHGYTF.

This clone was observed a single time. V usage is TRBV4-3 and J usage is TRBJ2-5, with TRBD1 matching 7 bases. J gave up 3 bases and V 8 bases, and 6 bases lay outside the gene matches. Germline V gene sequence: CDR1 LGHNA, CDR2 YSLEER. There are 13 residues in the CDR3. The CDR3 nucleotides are TGCGCCAGCGGCACCGGGACAGAAGAGACCCAGTACTTC. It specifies CASGTGTEETQYF.

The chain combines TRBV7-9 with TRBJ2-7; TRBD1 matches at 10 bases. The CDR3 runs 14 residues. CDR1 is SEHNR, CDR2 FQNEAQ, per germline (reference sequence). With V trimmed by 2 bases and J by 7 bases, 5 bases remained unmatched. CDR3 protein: CASSLIADRGEQYF. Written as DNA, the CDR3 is TGTGCCAGCAGCTTAATAGCGGACAGGGGGGAGCAGTACTTC.

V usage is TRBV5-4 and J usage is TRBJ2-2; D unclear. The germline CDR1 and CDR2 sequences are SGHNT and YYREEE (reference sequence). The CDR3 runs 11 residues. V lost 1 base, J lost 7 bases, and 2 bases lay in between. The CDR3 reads CASSLNGELFF. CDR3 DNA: TGTGCCAGCAGCTTGAACGGGGAGCTGTTTTTT.

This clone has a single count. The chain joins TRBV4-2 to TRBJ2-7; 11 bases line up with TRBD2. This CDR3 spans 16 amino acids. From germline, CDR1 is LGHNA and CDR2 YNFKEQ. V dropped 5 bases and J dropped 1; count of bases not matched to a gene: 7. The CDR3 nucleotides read TGTGCCAGCAGCTTAGGACTAGCGGGTGCATCCTACGAGCAGTACTTC. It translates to CASSLGLAGASYEQYF.

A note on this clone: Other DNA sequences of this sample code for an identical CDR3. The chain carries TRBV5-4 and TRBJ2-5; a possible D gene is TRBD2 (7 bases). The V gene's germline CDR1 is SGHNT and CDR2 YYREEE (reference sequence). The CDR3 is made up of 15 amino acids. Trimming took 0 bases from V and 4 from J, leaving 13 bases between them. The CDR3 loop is CASSLASGGRETQYF. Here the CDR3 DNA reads TGTGCCAGCAGCTTGGCATCGGGGGGCAGAGAGACCCAGTACTTC.

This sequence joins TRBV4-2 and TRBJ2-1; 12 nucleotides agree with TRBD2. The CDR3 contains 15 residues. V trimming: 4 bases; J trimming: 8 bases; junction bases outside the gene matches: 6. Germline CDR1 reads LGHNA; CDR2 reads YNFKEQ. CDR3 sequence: CASSRTSGGIHEQFF. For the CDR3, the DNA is TGTGCCAGCAGCCGAACTAGCGGGGGGATTCATGAGCAGTTCTTC.

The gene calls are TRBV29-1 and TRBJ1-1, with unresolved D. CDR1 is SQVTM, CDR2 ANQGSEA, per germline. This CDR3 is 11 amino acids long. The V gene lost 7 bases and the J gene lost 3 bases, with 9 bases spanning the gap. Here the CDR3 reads CSARTYTEAFF. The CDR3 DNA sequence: TGCAGCGCCCGGACGTACACTGAAGCTTTCTTT.

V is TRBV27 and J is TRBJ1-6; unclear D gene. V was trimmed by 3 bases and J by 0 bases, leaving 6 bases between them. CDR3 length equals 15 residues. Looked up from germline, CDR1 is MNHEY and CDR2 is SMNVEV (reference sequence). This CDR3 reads CASSFSLSYNSPLHF. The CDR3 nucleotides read TGTGCCAGCAGTTTTAGCCTCTCCTATAATTCACCCCTCCACTTT.

The CDR3 loop is CASSLLGLAGSTGELFF. The CDR3 DNA is TGTGCCAGCAGCTTGTTGGGACTAGCGGGTAGCACCGGGGAGCTGTTTTTT. The chain couples TRBV5-6 to TRBJ2-2; 12 bases are shared with TRBD2. Germline lookup yields CDR1 SGHDT and CDR2 YYEEEE. The CDR3 sequence is 17 residues long. Trimming at V came to 1 base and at J to 4 bases, leaving 5 bases not matched to a gene.

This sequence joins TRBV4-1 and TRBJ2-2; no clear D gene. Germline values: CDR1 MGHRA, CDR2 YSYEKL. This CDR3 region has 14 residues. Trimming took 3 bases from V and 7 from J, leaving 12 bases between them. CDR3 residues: CASSQLGFGGELFF. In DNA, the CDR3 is TGCGCCAGCAGCCAGCTAGGCTTTGGCGGGGAGCTGTTTTTT.

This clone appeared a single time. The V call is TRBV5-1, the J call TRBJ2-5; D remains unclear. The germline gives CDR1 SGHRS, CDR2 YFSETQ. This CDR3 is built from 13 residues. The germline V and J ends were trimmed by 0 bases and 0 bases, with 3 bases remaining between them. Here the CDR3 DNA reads TGCGCCAGCAGCTTGGACTACCAAGAGACCCAGTACTTC. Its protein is CASSLDYQETQYF. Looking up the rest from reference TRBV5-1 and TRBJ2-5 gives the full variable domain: KAGVTQTPRYLIKTRGQQVTLSCSPISGHRSVSWYQQTPGQGLQFLFEYFSETQRNKGNFPGRFSGRQFSNSRSEMNVSTLELGDSALYLCASSLDYQETQYFGPGTRLLVL.

The CDR3 DNA reads as TGTGCCAGCAGCCCCGGCAGGGACTATGGCTACACCTTC. It specifies CASSPGRDYGYTF. The chain employs TRBV11-2 and TRBJ1-2, with D perhaps TRBD1 (5 bases). There are 13 residues in the CDR3. The V end lost 5 bases, the J end lost 3 bases, and 10 bases lay between the germline ends. CDR1 and CDR2 (germline): SGHAT, FQNNGV.

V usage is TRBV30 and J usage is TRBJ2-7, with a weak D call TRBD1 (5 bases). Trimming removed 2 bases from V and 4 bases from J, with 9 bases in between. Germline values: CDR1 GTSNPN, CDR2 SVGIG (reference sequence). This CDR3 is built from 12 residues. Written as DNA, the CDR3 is TGTGCCTGGAGTTTACAGGCGTACGAGCAGTACTTC. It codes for CAWSLQAYEQYF.

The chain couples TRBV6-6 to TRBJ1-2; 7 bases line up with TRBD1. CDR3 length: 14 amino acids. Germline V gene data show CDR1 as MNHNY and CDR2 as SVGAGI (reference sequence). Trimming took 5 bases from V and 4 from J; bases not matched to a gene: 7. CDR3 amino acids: CASSIGTAVYGYTF. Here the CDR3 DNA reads TGTGCCAGCAGTATCGGGACAGCCGTCTATGGCTACACCTTC.

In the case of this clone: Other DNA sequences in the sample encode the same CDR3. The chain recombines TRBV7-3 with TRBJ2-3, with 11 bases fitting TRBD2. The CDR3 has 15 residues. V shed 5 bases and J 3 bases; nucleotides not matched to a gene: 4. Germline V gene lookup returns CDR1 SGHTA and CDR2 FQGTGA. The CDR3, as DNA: TGTGCCAGCAGCCTTAGCGGGGGGGCAACAGATACGCAGTATTTT. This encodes CASSLSGGATDTQYF.

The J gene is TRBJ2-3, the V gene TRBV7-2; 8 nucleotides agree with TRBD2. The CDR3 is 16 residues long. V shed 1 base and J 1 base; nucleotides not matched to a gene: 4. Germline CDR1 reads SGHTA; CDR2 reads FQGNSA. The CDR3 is CASSLDQAGGTDTQYF. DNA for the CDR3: TGTGCCAGCAGCTTAGACCAAGCGGGAGGCACAGATACGCAGTATTTT.

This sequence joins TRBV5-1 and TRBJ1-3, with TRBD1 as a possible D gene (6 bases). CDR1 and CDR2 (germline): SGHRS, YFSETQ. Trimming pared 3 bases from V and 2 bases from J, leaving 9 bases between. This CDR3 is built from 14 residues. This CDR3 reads CASSWDKPGNTIYF. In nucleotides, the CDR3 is TGCGCCAGCAGCTGGGACAAGCCTGGAAACACCATATATTTT.

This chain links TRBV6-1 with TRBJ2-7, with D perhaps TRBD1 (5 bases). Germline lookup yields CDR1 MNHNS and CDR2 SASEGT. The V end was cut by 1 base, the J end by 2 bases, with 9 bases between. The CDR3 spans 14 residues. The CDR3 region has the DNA TGTGCCAGCAGTGAAGGTGGCAGGGCCTACGAGCAGTACTTC. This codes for CASSEGGRAYEQYF.

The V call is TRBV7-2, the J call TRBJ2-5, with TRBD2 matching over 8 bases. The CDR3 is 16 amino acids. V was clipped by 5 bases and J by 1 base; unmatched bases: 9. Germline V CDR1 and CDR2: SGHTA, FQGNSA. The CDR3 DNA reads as TGTGCCAGCAGCCGACGGCGGGGGGCCGTCCAAGAGACCCAGTACTTC. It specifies CASSRRRGAVQETQYF.

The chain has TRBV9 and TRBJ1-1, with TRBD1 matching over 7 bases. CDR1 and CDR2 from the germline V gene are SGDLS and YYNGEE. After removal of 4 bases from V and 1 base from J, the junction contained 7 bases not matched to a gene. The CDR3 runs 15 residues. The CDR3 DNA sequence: TGTGCCAGCAGCAACGACAGGGCCCCGAACACTGAAGCTTTCTTT. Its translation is CASSNDRAPNTEAFF.

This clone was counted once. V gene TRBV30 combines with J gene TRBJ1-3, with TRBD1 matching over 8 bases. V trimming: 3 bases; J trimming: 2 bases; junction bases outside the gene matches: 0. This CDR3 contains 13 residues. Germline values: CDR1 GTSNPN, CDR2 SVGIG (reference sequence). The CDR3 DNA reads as TGTGCCTGGAGACAGGGGGCTGGAAACACCATATATTTT. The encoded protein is CAWRQGAGNTIYF.

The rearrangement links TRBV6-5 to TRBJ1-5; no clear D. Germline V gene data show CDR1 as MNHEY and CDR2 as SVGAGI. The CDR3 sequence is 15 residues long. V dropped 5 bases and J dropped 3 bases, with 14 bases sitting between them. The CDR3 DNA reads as TGTGCCAGCAGTCTTACTCCGGGTCCCAATCAGCCCCAGCATTTT. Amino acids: CASSLTPGPNQPQHF.